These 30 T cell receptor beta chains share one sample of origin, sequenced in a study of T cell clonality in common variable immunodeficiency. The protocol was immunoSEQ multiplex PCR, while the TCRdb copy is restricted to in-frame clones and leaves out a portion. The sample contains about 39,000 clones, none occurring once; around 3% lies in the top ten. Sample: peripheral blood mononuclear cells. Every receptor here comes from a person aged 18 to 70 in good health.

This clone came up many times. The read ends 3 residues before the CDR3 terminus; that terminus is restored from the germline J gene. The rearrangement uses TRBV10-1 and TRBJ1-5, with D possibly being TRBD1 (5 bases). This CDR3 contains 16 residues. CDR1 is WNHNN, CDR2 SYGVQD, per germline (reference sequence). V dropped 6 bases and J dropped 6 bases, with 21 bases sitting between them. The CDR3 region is CASSTIMGQEGQPQHF. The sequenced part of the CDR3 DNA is TGCGCCAGCAGCACCATAATGGGGCAGGAGGGTCAGCCC.

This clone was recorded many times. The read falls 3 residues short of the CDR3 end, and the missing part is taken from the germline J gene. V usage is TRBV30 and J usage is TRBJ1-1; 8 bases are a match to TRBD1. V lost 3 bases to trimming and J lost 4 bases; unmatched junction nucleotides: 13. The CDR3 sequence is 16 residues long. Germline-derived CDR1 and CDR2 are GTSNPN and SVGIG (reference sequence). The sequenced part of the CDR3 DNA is TGTGCCTGGAGGGCAAGCAGGGGGCTTTTGGTCACTGAA. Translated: CAWRASRGLLVTE. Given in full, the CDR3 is CAWRASRGLLVTEAFF.

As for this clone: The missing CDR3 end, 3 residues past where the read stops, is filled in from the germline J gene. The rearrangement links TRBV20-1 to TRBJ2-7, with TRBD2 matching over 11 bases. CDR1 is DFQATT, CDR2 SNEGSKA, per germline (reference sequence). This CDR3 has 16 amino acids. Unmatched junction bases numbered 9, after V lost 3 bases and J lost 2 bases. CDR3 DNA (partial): TGCAGTGCTAGGGGGACTAGCGGAGAAGACGCCTACGAG. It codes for CSARGTSGEDAYE. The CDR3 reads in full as CSARGTSGEDAYEQYF.

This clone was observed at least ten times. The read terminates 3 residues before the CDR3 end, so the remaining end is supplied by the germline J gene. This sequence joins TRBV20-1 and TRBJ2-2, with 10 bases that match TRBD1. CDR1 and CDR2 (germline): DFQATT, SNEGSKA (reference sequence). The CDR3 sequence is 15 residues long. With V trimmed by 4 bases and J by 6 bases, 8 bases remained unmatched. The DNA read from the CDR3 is TGCAGTGCTATGCGTCCGGGACAGGGGTCCGGGGAG. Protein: CSAMRPGQGSGE. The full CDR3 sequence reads CSAMRPGQGSGELFF.

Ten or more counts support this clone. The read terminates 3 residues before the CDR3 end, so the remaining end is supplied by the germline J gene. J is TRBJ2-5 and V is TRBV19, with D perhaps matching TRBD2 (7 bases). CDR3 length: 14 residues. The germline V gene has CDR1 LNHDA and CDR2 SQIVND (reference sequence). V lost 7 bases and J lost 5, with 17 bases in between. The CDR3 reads CASTGGASGETQYF. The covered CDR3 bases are TGTGCCAGTACTGGGGGGGCGAGTGGGGAGACC.

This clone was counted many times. CDR3 sequence: CSARDPRGSSYNSPLHF. The DNA read from the CDR3 is TGCAGTGCTAGAGATCCGAGGGGGAGCTCCTATAATTCACCC. The J gene is TRBJ1-6, the V gene TRBV20-1; tentatively, D is TRBD1 (6 bases). The observed sequence ends 3 residues before the CDR3 terminus, with the missing tail filled in from the germline J gene. CDR3 length: 17 residues. Germline CDR1 is DFQATT and CDR2 is SNEGSKA (reference sequence). The V end lost 0 bases, the J end lost 0 bases, and 12 bases lay between the germline ends.

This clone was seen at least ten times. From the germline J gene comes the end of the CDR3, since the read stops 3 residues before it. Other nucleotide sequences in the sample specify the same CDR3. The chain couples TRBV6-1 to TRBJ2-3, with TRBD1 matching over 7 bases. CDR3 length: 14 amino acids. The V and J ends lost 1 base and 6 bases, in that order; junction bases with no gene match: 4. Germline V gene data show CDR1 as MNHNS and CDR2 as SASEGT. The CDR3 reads CASSEETGKDTQYF. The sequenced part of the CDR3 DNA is TGTGCCAGCAGTGAAGAGACAGGGAAGGATACG.

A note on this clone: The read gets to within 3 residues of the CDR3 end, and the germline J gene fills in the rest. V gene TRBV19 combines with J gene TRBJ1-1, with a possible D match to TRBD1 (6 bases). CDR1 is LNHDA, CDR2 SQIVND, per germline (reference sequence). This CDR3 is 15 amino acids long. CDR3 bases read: TGTGCCAGTACTAGCTCAGGGACACTCCAAACGCGG. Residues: CASTSSGTLQTR. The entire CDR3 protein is CASTSSGTLQTRAFF. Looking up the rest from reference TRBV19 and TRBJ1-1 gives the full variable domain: DGGITQSPKYLFRKEGQNVTLSCEQNLNHDAMYWYRQDPGQGLRLIYYSQIVNDFQKGDIAEGYSVSREKKESFPLTVTSAQKNPTAFYLCASTSSGTLQTRAFFGQGTRLTVV.

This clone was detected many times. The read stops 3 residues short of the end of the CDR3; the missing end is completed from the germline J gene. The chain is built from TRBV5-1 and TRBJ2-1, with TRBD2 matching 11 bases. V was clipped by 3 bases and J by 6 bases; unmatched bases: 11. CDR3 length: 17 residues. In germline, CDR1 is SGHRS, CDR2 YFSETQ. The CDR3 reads CASSSGVSSGRFNEQFF. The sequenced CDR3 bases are TGCGCCAGCAGCTCTGGAGTGTCTAGCGGGAGGTTCAATGAG.

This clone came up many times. The CDR3 here is CASSLVDTDEAFF. CDR3 DNA (partial): TGTGCCAGCAGCTTAGTGGACACGGATGAA. V gene TRBV7-9 combines with J gene TRBJ1-1, with D possibly matching TRBD1 (5 bases). The read ends 3 residues shy of where the CDR3 ends; the end is completed using the germline J gene. CDR1 is SEHNR, CDR2 FQNEAQ, per germline (reference sequence). CDR3 length: 13 amino acids. Trimming stripped 1 base from V and 7 bases from J, with 10 bases between.

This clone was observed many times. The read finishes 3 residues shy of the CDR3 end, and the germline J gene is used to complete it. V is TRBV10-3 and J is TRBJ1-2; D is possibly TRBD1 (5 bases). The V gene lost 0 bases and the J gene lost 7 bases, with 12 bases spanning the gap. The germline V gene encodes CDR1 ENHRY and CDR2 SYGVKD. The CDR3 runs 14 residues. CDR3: CAISESTAVGGYTF. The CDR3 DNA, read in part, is TGTGCCATCAGTGAGTCGACAGCCGTCGGTGGC.

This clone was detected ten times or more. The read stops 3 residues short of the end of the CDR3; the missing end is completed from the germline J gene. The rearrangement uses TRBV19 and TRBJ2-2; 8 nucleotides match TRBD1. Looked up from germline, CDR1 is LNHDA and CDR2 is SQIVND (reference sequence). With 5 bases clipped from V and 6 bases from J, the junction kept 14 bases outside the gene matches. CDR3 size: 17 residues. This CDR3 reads CASSRAGGRNMAGELFF. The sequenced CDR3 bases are TGTGCCAGTAGTCGGGCAGGGGGCCGAAACATGGCCGGGGAG.

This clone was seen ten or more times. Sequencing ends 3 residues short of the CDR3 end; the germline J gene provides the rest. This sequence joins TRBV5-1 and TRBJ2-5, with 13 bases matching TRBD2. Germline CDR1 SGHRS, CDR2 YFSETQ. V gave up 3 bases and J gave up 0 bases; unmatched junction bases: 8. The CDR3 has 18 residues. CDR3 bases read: TGCGCCAGCAGCTCGGGGACTAGCGGGGCCGGGTACCAAGAGACC. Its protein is CASSSGTSGAGYQET. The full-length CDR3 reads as CASSSGTSGAGYQETQYF.

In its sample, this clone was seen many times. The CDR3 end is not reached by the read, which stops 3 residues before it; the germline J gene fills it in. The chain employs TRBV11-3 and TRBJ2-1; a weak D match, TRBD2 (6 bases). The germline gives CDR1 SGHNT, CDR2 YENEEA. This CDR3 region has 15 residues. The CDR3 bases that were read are TGTGCAAGTCGCCCGGAGGGTCACTCCTACAATGAG. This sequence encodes CASRPEGHSYNE. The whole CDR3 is CASRPEGHSYNEQFF.

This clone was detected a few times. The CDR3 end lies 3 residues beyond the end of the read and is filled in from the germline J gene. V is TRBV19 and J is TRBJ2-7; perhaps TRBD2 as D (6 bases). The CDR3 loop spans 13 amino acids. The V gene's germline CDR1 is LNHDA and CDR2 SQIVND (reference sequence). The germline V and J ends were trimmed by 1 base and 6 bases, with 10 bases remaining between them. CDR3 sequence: CASSIVGGVEQYF. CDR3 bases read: TGTGCCAGTAGTATAGTAGGCGGGGTCGAG.

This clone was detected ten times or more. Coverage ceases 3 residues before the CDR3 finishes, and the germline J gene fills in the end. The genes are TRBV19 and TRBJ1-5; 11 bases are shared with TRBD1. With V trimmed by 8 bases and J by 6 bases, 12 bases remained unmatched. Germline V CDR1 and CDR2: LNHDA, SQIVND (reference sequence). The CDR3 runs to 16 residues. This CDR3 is CASRRTRDRGGQPQHF. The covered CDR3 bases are TGTGCCAGTCGCCGAACCCGGGACAGGGGGGGTCAGCCC.

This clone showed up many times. Incomplete CDR3 DNA: TGCAGTGCCGACCGGGACAGGTACACTGAA. Encoded protein: CSADRDRYTE. The CDR3 reads in full as CSADRDRYTEAFF. The rearrangement joins TRBV20-1 to TRBJ1-1; 8 bases are shared with TRBD1. The observed sequence ends 3 residues before the CDR3 terminus, with the missing tail filled in from the germline J gene. With 6 bases clipped from V and 3 bases from J, the junction kept 6 bases outside the gene matches. The CDR3 covers 13 residues. The V gene's germline CDR1 is DFQATT and CDR2 SNEGSKA (reference sequence).

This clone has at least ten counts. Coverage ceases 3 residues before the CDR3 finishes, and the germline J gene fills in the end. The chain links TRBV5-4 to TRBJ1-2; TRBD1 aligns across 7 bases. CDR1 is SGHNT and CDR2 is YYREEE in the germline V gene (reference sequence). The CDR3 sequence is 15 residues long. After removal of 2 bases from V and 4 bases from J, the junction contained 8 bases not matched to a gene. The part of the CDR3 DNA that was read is TGTGCCAGCAGCTTATACAGGGGAAAAGGCTATGGC. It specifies CASSLYRGKGYG. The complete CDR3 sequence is CASSLYRGKGYGYTF.

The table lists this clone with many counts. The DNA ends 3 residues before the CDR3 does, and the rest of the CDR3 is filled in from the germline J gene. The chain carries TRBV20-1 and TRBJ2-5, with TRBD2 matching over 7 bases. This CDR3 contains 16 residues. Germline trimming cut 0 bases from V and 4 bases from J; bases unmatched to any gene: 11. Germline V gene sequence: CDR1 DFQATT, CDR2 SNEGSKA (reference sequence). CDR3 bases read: TGCAGTGCTAGAGATTACGGGGGAGGGGCCCCAGAGACC. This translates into CSARDYGGGAPET. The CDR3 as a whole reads CSARDYGGGAPETQYF.

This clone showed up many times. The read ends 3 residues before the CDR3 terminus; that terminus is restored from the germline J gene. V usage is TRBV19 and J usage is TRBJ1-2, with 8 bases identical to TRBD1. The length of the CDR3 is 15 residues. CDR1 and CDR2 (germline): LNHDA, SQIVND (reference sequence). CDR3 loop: CASRIPTGDNRGYTF. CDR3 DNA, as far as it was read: TGTGCCAGTAGAATCCCGACAGGGGACAATAGAGGC.

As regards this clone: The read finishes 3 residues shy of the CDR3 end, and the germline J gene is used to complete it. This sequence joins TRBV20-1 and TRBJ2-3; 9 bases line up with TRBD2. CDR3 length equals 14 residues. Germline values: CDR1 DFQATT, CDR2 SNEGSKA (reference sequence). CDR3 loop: CSARAASGEETQYF. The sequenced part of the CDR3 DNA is TGCAGTGCTAGGGCGGCTAGCGGGGAAGAGACG.

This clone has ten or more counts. The CDR3 here is CASSHRTGGRETQYF. The sequenced CDR3 bases are TGTGCCAGCAGCCACAGGACAGGGGGCCGAGAGACC. The V call is TRBV11-2, the J call TRBJ2-5; TRBD1 agrees at 11 bases. The sequence runs out 3 residues before the end of the CDR3; the remainder is reconstructed from the germline J gene. CDR1 is SGHAT and CDR2 is FQNNGV in the germline V gene. CDR3 length: 15 amino acids. J lost 4 bases, V lost 5 bases, and 6 bases had no gene match.

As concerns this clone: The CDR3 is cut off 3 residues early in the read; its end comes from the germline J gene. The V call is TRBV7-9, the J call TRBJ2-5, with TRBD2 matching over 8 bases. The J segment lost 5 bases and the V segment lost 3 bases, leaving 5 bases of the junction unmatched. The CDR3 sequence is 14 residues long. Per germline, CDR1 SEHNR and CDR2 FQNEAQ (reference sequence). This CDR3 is CASSFTSGVETQYF. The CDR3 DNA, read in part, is TGTGCCAGCAGCTTTACTAGCGGTGTGGAGACC.

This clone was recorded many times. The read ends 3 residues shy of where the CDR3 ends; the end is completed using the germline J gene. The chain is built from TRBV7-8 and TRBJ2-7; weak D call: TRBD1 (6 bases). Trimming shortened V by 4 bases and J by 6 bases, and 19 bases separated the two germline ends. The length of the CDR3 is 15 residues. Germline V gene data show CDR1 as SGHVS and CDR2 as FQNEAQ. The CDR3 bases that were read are TGTGCCAGCAGCTCCACGGGCCCGACAGGAGCCGAG. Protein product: CASSSTGPTGAE. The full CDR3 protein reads CASSSTGPTGAEQYF.

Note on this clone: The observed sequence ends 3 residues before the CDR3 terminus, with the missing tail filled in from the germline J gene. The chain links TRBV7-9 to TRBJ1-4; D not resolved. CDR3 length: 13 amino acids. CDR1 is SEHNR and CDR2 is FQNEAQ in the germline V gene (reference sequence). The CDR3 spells CASSLDTNSPLFF. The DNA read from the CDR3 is TGTGCCAGCAGCTTGGATACTAATTCACCA.

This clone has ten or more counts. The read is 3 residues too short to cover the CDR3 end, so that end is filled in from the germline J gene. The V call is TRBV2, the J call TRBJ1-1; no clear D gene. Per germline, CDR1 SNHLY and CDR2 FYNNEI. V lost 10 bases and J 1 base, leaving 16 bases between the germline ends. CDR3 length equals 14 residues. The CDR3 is CAIVGRDKNTEAFF. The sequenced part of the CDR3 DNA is TGTGCCATCGTTGGAAGAGACAAGAACACTGAA.

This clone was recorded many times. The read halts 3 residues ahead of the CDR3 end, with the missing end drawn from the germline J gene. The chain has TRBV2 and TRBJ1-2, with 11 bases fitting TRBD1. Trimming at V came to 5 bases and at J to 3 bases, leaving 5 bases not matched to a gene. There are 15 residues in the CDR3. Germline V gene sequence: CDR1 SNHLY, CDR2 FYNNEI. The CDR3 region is CASSSGQGAYYGYTF. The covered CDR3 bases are TGTGCCAGCAGTTCCGGACAGGGGGCCTACTATGGC.

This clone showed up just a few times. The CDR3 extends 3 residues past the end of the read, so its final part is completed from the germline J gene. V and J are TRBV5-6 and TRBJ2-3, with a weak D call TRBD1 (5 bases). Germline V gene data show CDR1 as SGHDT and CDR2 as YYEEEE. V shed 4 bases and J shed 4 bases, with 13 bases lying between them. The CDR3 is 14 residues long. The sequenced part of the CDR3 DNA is TGTGCCAGCAGCCGCAGAGTGACAGCAGATACG. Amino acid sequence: CASSRRVTADT. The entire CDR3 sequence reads CASSRRVTADTQYF.

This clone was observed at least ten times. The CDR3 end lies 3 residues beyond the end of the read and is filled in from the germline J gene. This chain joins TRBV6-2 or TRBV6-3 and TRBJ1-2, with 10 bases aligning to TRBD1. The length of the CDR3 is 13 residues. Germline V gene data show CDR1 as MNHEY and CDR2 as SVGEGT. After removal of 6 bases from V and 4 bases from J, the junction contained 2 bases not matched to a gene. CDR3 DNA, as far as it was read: TGTGCCAGCAGGGGGACAGGGGCCTATGGC. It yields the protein CASRGTGAYG. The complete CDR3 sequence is CASRGTGAYGYTF.

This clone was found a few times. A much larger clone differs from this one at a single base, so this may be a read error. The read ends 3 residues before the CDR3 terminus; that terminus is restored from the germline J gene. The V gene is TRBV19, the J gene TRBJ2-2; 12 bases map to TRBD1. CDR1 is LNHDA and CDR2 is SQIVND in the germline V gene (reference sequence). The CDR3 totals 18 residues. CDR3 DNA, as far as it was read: TGTGCCAGTAGTATACCGGGACAGGGGGCATCTGGGGCCAACGTG. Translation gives CASSIPGQGASGANV. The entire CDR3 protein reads CASSIPGQGASGANVLFF. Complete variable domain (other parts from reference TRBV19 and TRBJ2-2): DGGITQSPKYLFRKEGQNVTLSCEQNLNHDAMYWYRQDPGQGLRLIYYSQIVNDFQKGDIAEGYSVSREKKESFPLTVTSAQKNPTAFYLCASSIPGQGASGANVLFFGEGSRLTVL.